What follows are 10 T cell receptor beta chains derived from one specimen sequenced in a study of cytomegalovirus exposure and HLA in healthy donors. The study ran its PCR with 60 Vbeta and 13 Jbeta primers. Profiled with immunoSEQ multiplex PCR; TCRdb holds only in-frame clones, not every one. The sample holds under 200,000 clones; 75% to 90% are singletons and the top ten take approximately 2%. Sequenced material: PBMCs. Receptors originate from a woman in her late teens or twenties in good health and CMV-seronegative.

The chain couples TRBV27 to TRBJ2-1; no clear D. In germline, CDR1 is MNHEY, CDR2 SMNVEV (reference sequence). Between the trimmed V and J ends, which lost 5 bases and 7 bases, there was a span of 21 bases. The CDR3 extends over 16 amino acids. The chain's CDR3 is CASSLPSALALNEQFF. The CDR3 DNA follows: TGTGCCAGCAGTCTACCGTCTGCCTTAGCCCTAAATGAGCAGTTCTTC.

The CDR3 region is CSVGGSGWSTDTQYF. The CDR3 DNA sequence: TGCAGCGTTGGCGGGAGTGGGTGGAGCACAGATACGCAGTATTTT. The chain has TRBV29-1 and TRBJ2-3; 7 bases map to TRBD2. Germline V gene data show CDR1 as SQVTM and CDR2 as ANQGSEA. V was pared by 4 bases and J by 0 bases, with 7 bases of the junction left unmatched. The CDR3 is made up of 15 amino acids.

The chain links TRBV28 to TRBJ2-7, with 8 bases lining up with TRBD2. The CDR3 covers 14 residues. V was pared by 5 bases and J by 2 bases, with 5 bases of the junction left unmatched. Germline CDR1 reads MDHEN; CDR2 reads SYDVKM. The CDR3 sequence is CASSVAGIPYEQYF. In nucleotides, the CDR3 is TGTGCCAGCAGTGTAGCGGGGATACCCTACGAGCAGTACTTC.

This clone was counted once. The V call is TRBV5-1, the J call TRBJ2-3, with TRBD1 matching 9 bases. The CDR3 extends over 16 amino acids. CDR1 and CDR2 from the germline V gene are SGHRS and YFSETQ. The V and J ends lost 4 bases and 2 bases, in that order; junction bases with no gene match: 8. This CDR3 reads CASSGGQGWNTDTQYF. In DNA form, the CDR3 reads TGCGCCAGCAGCGGAGGACAGGGGTGGAACACAGATACGCAGTATTTT. The whole variable domain, filled in from reference TRBV5-1 and TRBJ2-3, reads KAGVTQTPRYLIKTRGQQVTLSCSPISGHRSVSWYQQTPGQGLQFLFEYFSETQRNKGNFPGRFSGRQFSNSRSEMNVSTLELGDSALYLCASSGGQGWNTDTQYFGPGTRLTVL.

V is TRBV7-9 and J is TRBJ1-1; 7 bases map to TRBD1. The CDR3 length is 19 residues. Germline V gene lookup returns CDR1 SEHNR and CDR2 FQNEAQ (reference sequence). J lost 6 bases, V lost 0 bases, and 19 bases had no gene match. The CDR3 region is CASSLASHRGFALRAEAFF. In DNA, the CDR3 is TGTGCCAGCAGCTTAGCGAGCCACAGGGGTTTCGCCCTCCGGGCTGAAGCTTTCTTT.

Here the CDR3 reads CASTSSSGSSYNEQFF. For the CDR3, the DNA is TGTGCCAGCACCTCATCTAGCGGGAGCTCCTACAATGAGCAGTTCTTC. V is TRBV27 and J is TRBJ2-1, with TRBD2 identical over 10 bases. CDR1 is MNHEY, CDR2 SMNVEV, per germline (reference sequence). CDR3 size: 16 residues. Trimming cost V 7 bases and J 0 bases; bases outside gene matches: 6.

This clone appeared once. The rearrangement links TRBV28 to TRBJ2-3, with no clear D. V lost 4 bases to trimming and J lost 4 bases, with 6 bases between them. The CDR3 is 12 residues long. Germline values: CDR1 MDHEN, CDR2 SYDVKM. This chain's CDR3 is CASSSYPDTQYF. In DNA, the CDR3 is TGTGCCAGCAGTTCGTATCCAGATACGCAGTATTTT.

V and J are TRBV27 and TRBJ2-5; 13 nucleotides line up with TRBD2. Germline-derived CDR1 and CDR2 are MNHEY and SMNVEV (reference sequence). The CDR3 length is 15 residues. With 5 bases clipped from V and 12 bases from J, the junction kept 12 bases outside the gene matches. The CDR3 DNA is TGTGCCAGCAGTCCAACTAGCGGGAGGGGCTATACGGAGTACTTC. It translates to CASSPTSGRGYTEYF.

The chain is built from TRBV19 and TRBJ2-3; 8 bases fit TRBD2. V lost 6 bases and J lost 3; bases outside the gene matches: 2. Germline V gene sequence: CDR1 LNHDA, CDR2 SQIVND (reference sequence). The CDR3 has 13 residues. CDR3 sequence reads: CASRSGGTDTQYF. In nucleotides, the CDR3 is TGTGCCAGTAGAAGCGGGGGAACAGATACGCAGTATTTT.

The chain recombines TRBV6-1 with TRBJ2-7; 9 nucleotides line up with TRBD1. Germline V CDR1 and CDR2: MNHNS, SASEGT. This CDR3 has 13 amino acids. With V trimmed by 6 bases and J by 2 bases, 2 bases remained unmatched. This chain's CDR3 is CASRGQGPYEQYF. The CDR3 nucleotides are TGTGCCAGCAGGGGACAGGGTCCCTACGAGCAGTACTTC.